A selection of T cell receptor beta chains follows, all from one sample in a study of shared clonotypes between healthy human individuals. TCRdb's table, derived via immunoSEQ multiplex PCR, lists solely in-frame clones and lacks some. The sample yields 2.3 million or so clones, just over 90% seen once. Sequenced input: naive CD4+ T cells from PBMCs. These receptors originate from a man aged 18 to 29 in good health. Some clones in this sample may be carry-over from other donors' samples. The CDR3 runs from the conserved cysteine through the conserved F or W. Fields, in order: D gene, J gene, V gene, clone size, CDR3 protein, CDR3 DNA. A D gene is named only where the DNA matches it firmly. Size values are once, few and many counts, or a class for expanded clones, and some rows have none.

D: .
J: TRBJ2-3
V: TRBV29-1
size: .
CDR3: CSVGSGLSTDTQYF
DNA: TGCAGCGTTGGCTCGGGACTCAGCACAGATACGCAGTATTTT

D: .
J: TRBJ2-7
V: TRBV7-2
size: .
CDR3: CASSTQGAYEQYF
DNA: TGTGCCAGCAGCACGCAGGGAGCGTACGAGCAGTACTTC

D: .
J: TRBJ1-2
V: TRBV4-3
size: .
CDR3: CASSQGTGSNYGYTF
DNA: TGCGCCAGCAGCCAAGGAACAGGATCTAACTATGGCTACACCTTC

D: TRBD1
J: TRBJ1-6
V: TRBV11-2
size: .
CDR3: CASSLGGQYNSPLHF
DNA: TGTGCCAGCAGCTTAGGGGGACAGTATAATTCACCCCTCCACTTT

D: .
J: TRBJ1-4
V: TRBV9
size: once
CDR3: CASSVGTSSGEKLFF
DNA: TGTGCCAGCAGCGTAGGTACCAGCTCTGGGGAAAAACTGTTTTTT

D: .
J: TRBJ2-1
V: TRBV19
size: .
CDR3: CASSKRGYNEQFF
DNA: TGTGCCAGTAGTAAAAGGGGGTACAATGAGCAGTTCTTC

D: TRBD1
J: TRBJ2-5
V: TRBV5-1
size: .
CDR3: CASSINDREQETQYF
DNA: TGCGCCAGCAGCATAAACGACAGGGAACAAGAGACCCAGTACTTC

D: .
J: TRBJ2-7
V: TRBV19
size: .
CDR3: CASSIGTLGEQYF
DNA: TGTGCCAGTAGTATCGGGACTTTAGGGGAGCAGTACTTC

D: .
J: TRBJ2-3
V: TRBV25-1
size: .
CDR3: CASRRYMGDTQYF
DNA: TGTGCCAGCAGGCGCTACATGGGGGATACGCAGTATTTT

D: TRBD2
J: TRBJ2-2
V: TRBV5-1
size: .
CDR3: CASSRGESSTGELFF
DNA: TGCGCCAGCAGCCGGGGGGAGTCTAGCACCGGGGAGCTGTTTTTT

D: TRBD2
J: TRBJ2-7
V: TRBV5-1
size: .
CDR3: CASTSTSGAYEQYF
DNA: TGCGCCAGCACCTCGACTAGCGGGGCCTACGAGCAGTACTTC

D: .
J: TRBJ2-7
V: TRBV29-1
size: .
CDR3: CSVALRIGSYEQYF
DNA: TGCAGCGTTGCGCTCCGGATCGGATCCTACGAGCAGTACTTC

D: .
J: TRBJ1-3
V: TRBV29-1
size: .
CDR3: CSVEPGGAGNTIYF
DNA: TGCAGCGTTGAGCCGGGCGGGGCTGGAAACACCATATATTTT

D: .
J: TRBJ2-1
V: TRBV28
size: .
CDR3: CASSSRLLRGFF
DNA: TGTGCCAGCAGTTCCCGACTTCTCCGGGGGTTCTTC

D: TRBD1
J: TRBJ2-1
V: TRBV27
size: .
CDR3: CASSPPGQGFMWQFF
DNA: TGTGCCAGCAGTCCTCCGGGACAGGGGTTCATGTGGCAGTTCTTC

D: .
J: TRBJ1-1
V: TRBV12-5
size: .
CDR3: CASGSQGNTEAFF
DNA: TGTGCTAGTGGTTCCCAGGGGAACACTGAAGCTTTCTTT

D: .
J: TRBJ1-1
V: TRBV28
size: .
CDR3: CASSFSGYEAFF
DNA: TGTGCCAGCAGTTTTTCAGGGTATGAAGCTTTCTTT

D: .
J: TRBJ2-2
V: TRBV9
size: .
CDR3: CASSVGSWGANTGELFF
DNA: TGTGCCAGCAGCGTTGGTTCTTGGGGAGCGAACACCGGGGAGCTGTTTTTT